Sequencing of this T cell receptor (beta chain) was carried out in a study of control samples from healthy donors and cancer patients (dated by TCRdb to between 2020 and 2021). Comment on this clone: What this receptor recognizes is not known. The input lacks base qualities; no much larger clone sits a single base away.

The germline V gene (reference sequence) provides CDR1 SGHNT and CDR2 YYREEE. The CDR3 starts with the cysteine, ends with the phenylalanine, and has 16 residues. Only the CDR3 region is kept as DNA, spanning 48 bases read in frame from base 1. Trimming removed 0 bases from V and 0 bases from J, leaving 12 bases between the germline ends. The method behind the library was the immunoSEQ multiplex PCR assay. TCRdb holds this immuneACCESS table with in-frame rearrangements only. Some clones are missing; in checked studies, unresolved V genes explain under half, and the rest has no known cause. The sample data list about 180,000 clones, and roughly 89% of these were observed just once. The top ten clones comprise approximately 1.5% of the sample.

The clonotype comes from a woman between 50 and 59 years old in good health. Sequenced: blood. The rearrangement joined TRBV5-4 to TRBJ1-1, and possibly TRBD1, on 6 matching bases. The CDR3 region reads CASSLDQGPMNTEAFF. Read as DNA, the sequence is TGTGCCAGCAGCTTGGACCAGGGGCCCATGAACACTGAAGCTTTCTTT.